This record looks at one T cell receptor beta chain sequence and its context. The target antigen is unknown. These data are taken from a study of cytomegalovirus exposure and HLA in healthy donors. Study-wide context: Earlier findings included some 120 million unique TCR beta sequences obtained from 150 million to 200 million T cells.

Regarding the study as a whole: Reportedly, HLA-A and HLA-B alleles of most subjects were accurately predicted from TCR beta. Under in vitro conditions, three CMV-associated chains were confirmed as specific for CMV antigens. Later, TCR association rates were found to vary by HLA locus, highest for DRB1 and lowest for HLA-C.

Trimming removed 4 bases at V and 2 bases at J, with 13 bases between. The CDR3 extends over 14 amino acids. The germline gives CDR1 SGHDT, CDR2 YYEEEE. A multiplex PCR was run with 60 Vbeta primers and 13 Jbeta primers. The assay was immunoSEQ multiplex PCR, and TCRdb's table has in-frame clones only and misses some. Its clone listing holds tens of thousands of clones. The origin of this receptor is a male donor in good health and CMV-seronegative. Sequencing was carried out using PBMCs. This sequence joins TRBV5-6 and TRBJ2-7; perhaps TRBD1 as D (6 bases). The CDR3 reads CASSQGISTYEQYF. CDR3 nucleotides: TGTGCCAGCAGCCAGGGGATTTCTACCTACGAGCAGTACTTC.